The rows below give T cell receptor beta chains drawn from one sample of a study of control samples from healthy donors and cancer patients. Using immunoSEQ multiplex PCR, the repertoire was profiled, and TCRdb retains in-frame clones only, with some absent. Of tens of thousands of clones in the sample, about 89% were seen once. The sequenced sample was blood. The receptors were gathered from a middle-aged man in good health. Each CDR3 is given with its conserved first and last residue. The order of the fields is clone size, D gene, J gene, V gene, CDR3 DNA, CDR3 protein. The D gene is left open where the match is weak. Only some rows state a clone size, as once, few, many or a class for expanded clones.

clone_size: .
d_call: TRBD1
j_call: TRBJ1-6
v_call: TRBV25-1
cdr3_nt: TGTGCCAGCAGTGGGACAGGAGGCTCCTATAATTCACCCCTCCACTTT
cdr3_aa: CASSGTGGSYNSPLHF

clone_size: once
d_call: .
j_call: TRBJ1-6
v_call: TRBV28
cdr3_nt: TGTGCCAGCAGTTTGCCCCGCGGAACCTATAATTCACCCCTCCACTTT
cdr3_aa: CASSLPRGTYNSPLHF

clone_size: .
d_call: .
j_call: TRBJ2-7
v_call: TRBV15
cdr3_nt: TGTGCCACCAGCAGAGATATCGCCGAAGAGCAGTACTTC
cdr3_aa: CATSRDIAEEQYF

clone_size: .
d_call: .
j_call: TRBJ1-1
v_call: TRBV27
cdr3_nt: TGTGCCAGCAGTTTCGCACAACTGAACACTGAAGCTTTCTTT
cdr3_aa: CASSFAQLNTEAFF

clone_size: .
d_call: TRBD1
j_call: TRBJ2-1
v_call: TRBV27
cdr3_nt: TGTGCCAGCAGCCCGGACAGGGCAGGCTACAATGAGCAGTTCTTC
cdr3_aa: CASSPDRAGYNEQFF

clone_size: .
d_call: .
j_call: TRBJ1-2
v_call: TRBV3-1/TRBV3-2
cdr3_nt: TGTGCCAGCAGCCAAGATTCAACAAATAACTATGGCTACACCTTC
cdr3_aa: CASSQDSTNNYGYTF

clone_size: once
d_call: .
j_call: TRBJ1-1
v_call: TRBV29-1
cdr3_nt: TGCAGCGTCATAACGGGCCGAGGGTTGAACACTGAAGCTTTCTTT
cdr3_aa: CSVITGRGLNTEAFF

clone_size: .
d_call: .
j_call: TRBJ2-1
v_call: TRBV30
cdr3_nt: TGTGCCTGGACTAGCGGAGGGGGCAATGAGCAGTTCTTC
cdr3_aa: CAWTSGGGNEQFF

clone_size: once
d_call: .
j_call: TRBJ1-2
v_call: TRBV10-3
cdr3_nt: TGTGCCATCAGTGAGTCAACAGGCTCTAACTATGGCTACACCTTC
cdr3_aa: CAISESTGSNYGYTF

clone_size: .
d_call: .
j_call: TRBJ1-4
v_call: TRBV5-1
cdr3_nt: TGCGCCAGCAGCTCACTGGGGACGGCAACTAATGAAAAACTGTTTTTT
cdr3_aa: CASSSLGTATNEKLFF

clone_size: .
d_call: TRBD2
j_call: TRBJ2-3
v_call: TRBV10-2
cdr3_nt: TGCGCCAGCAGGCGGACTAGCGGGGAGGATACGCAGTATTTT
cdr3_aa: CASRRTSGEDTQYF

clone_size: once
d_call: .
j_call: TRBJ1-4
v_call: TRBV2
cdr3_nt: TGTGCCAGCAGTGTGGACGGAAGGGAGAAGCTGTTTTTT
cdr3_aa: CASSVDGREKLFF

clone_size: .
d_call: TRBD2
j_call: TRBJ2-7
v_call: TRBV6-1
cdr3_nt: TGTGCCAGCAGTGAAGAGCTAGCGGGGTACTACGAGCAGTACTTC
cdr3_aa: CASSEELAGYYEQYF

clone_size: .
d_call: .
j_call: TRBJ1-3
v_call: TRBV10-3
cdr3_nt: TGTGCCATCAGTGGGGGACCGAGCTCTGGAAACACCATATATTTT
cdr3_aa: CAISGGPSSGNTIYF

clone_size: .
d_call: TRBD2
j_call: TRBJ2-2
v_call: TRBV5-4
cdr3_nt: TGTGCCAGCAGCCAAGAATCACTAGCGGGACGGGCCGGGGAGCTGTTTTTT
cdr3_aa: CASSQESLAGRAGELFF

clone_size: .
d_call: .
j_call: TRBJ1-2
v_call: TRBV7-9
cdr3_nt: TGTGCCAGCAGCTTAGGTAGCGGGGAGGATGGCTACACCTTC
cdr3_aa: CASSLGSGEDGYTF

clone_size: .
d_call: .
j_call: TRBJ1-5
v_call: TRBV30
cdr3_nt: TGTGCCTGGAGTGTACTGGGAAATCAGCCCCAGCATTTT
cdr3_aa: CAWSVLGNQPQHF

clone_size: .
d_call: .
j_call: TRBJ1-5
v_call: TRBV9
cdr3_nt: TGTGCCAGCAGCGTAGGCCTCGACGTCAATCAGCCCCAGCATTTT
cdr3_aa: CASSVGLDVNQPQHF

clone_size: .
d_call: .
j_call: TRBJ2-7
v_call: TRBV7-6
cdr3_nt: TGTGCCAGCAGCGCCTCGGTTCCCTCCTACGAGCAGTACTTC
cdr3_aa: CASSASVPSYEQYF

clone_size: .
d_call: TRBD1
j_call: TRBJ1-1
v_call: TRBV7-2
cdr3_nt: TGTGCCAGCAGCTCACAGGGGGGTAACACTGAAGCTTTCTTT
cdr3_aa: CASSSQGGNTEAFF

clone_size: .
d_call: .
j_call: TRBJ1-4
v_call: TRBV7-2
cdr3_nt: TGTGCCAGCAGGGTGAGGGTGTCTGGCAGGGGAGAAAAACTGTTTTTT
cdr3_aa: CASRVRVSGRGEKLFF

clone_size: .
d_call: .
j_call: TRBJ1-2
v_call: TRBV6-5
cdr3_nt: TGTGCCAGCACTAAAATGGAGCAAAGGGGCTACACCTTC
cdr3_aa: CASTKMEQRGYTF

clone_size: .
d_call: TRBD1
j_call: TRBJ1-6
v_call: TRBV7-9
cdr3_nt: TGTGCCAGCAGCTTAGACCTCAGGGGGACAAGTAATTCACCCCTCCACTTT
cdr3_aa: CASSLDLRGTSNSPLHF

clone_size: .
d_call: .
j_call: TRBJ2-5
v_call: TRBV5-6
cdr3_nt: TGTGCCAGCAGCTTGACGACAGGCCGGGAGACCCAGTACTTC
cdr3_aa: CASSLTTGRETQYF

clone_size: .
d_call: .
j_call: TRBJ1-1
v_call: TRBV5-4
cdr3_nt: TGTGCCAGCACCCCGGAAAGGTTGCGCACTGAAGCTTTCTTT
cdr3_aa: CASTPERLRTEAFF

clone_size: .
d_call: TRBD1
j_call: TRBJ1-1
v_call: TRBV5-6
cdr3_nt: TGTGCCAGCAGCTCTGAACAGGGGGCGGGAACTGAAGCTTTCTTT
cdr3_aa: CASSSEQGAGTEAFF

clone_size: .
d_call: .
j_call: TRBJ1-1
v_call: TRBV18
cdr3_nt: TGTGCCAGCTCATCAACAGGGCGCACTGAAGCTTTCTTT
cdr3_aa: CASSSTGRTEAFF

clone_size: .
d_call: .
j_call: TRBJ2-7
v_call: TRBV4-1
cdr3_nt: TGCGCCAGCAGCCAAAGATCAGTGACCCCCGACGAGCAGTACTTC
cdr3_aa: CASSQRSVTPDEQYF

clone_size: .
d_call: TRBD2
j_call: TRBJ2-1
v_call: TRBV7-8
cdr3_nt: TGTGCCAGCAGCCTAGCGGGGGCAACATACAATGAGCAGTTCTTC
cdr3_aa: CASSLAGATYNEQFF

clone_size: .
d_call: TRBD1
j_call: TRBJ2-7
v_call: TRBV10-3
cdr3_nt: TGTGCCATCAGTGATCCCAGAACAGGGGATACCGAGCAGTACTTC
cdr3_aa: CAISDPRTGDTEQYF

clone_size: .
d_call: .
j_call: TRBJ1-5
v_call: TRBV10-3
cdr3_nt: TGTGCCACCCGCCTAGGGGAGGGTGGCAATCAGCCCCAGCATTTT
cdr3_aa: CATRLGEGGNQPQHF

clone_size: once
d_call: .
j_call: TRBJ1-2
v_call: TRBV3-1/TRBV3-2
cdr3_nt: TGTGCCAGCAGCCAAGCCCCTGACGGGGGTGGCTACACCTTC
cdr3_aa: CASSQAPDGGGYTF

clone_size: .
d_call: TRBD2
j_call: TRBJ2-5
v_call: TRBV5-4
cdr3_nt: TGTGCCAGCAGCCAAACTAGCGGGGGGCGACAAGAGACCCAGTACTTC
cdr3_aa: CASSQTSGGRQETQYF

clone_size: .
d_call: .
j_call: TRBJ2-7
v_call: TRBV7-2
cdr3_nt: TGTGCCAGCAGCTTAGCACAGAGCTACGAGCAGTACTTC
cdr3_aa: CASSLAQSYEQYF

clone_size: .
d_call: TRBD1
j_call: TRBJ2-7
v_call: TRBV30
cdr3_nt: TGTGCCTGGAGTGTTGGGACAGCCTACGAGCAGTACTTC
cdr3_aa: CAWSVGTAYEQYF

clone_size: .
d_call: .
j_call: TRBJ2-1
v_call: TRBV6-1
cdr3_nt: TGTGCCAGCAGTGAATGGGGGGTGGCAGGGGGGCCCCAAAATGAGCAGTTCTTC
cdr3_aa: CASSEWGVAGGPQNEQFF

clone_size: .
d_call: TRBD1
j_call: TRBJ1-3
v_call: TRBV30
cdr3_nt: TGTGCCTGGAGTCAGGACAGGGCTTCTACTTATTCTGGAAACACCATATATTTT
cdr3_aa: CAWSQDRASTYSGNTIYF

clone_size: .
d_call: .
j_call: TRBJ2-1
v_call: TRBV7-3
cdr3_nt: TGTGCCAGCAGTTCCTCCCCTGGGAATGAGCAGTTCTTC
cdr3_aa: CASSSSPGNEQFF

clone_size: .
d_call: .
j_call: TRBJ2-3
v_call: TRBV7-9
cdr3_nt: TGTGCCAGTCGTGGCGGTTGGACAGATACGCAGTATTTT
cdr3_aa: CASRGGWTDTQYF

clone_size: .
d_call: TRBD1
j_call: TRBJ2-1
v_call: TRBV27
cdr3_nt: TGTGCCAGCAGCTCTGGGGGACAGGGCCCCGATGAGCAGTTCTTC
cdr3_aa: CASSSGGQGPDEQFF